These 23 T cell receptor beta chains came from one sample sequenced in a study of blood T cell repertoires in COVID-19. Only in-frame clones appear in the TCRdb table, and some are missing; sequencing was by immunoSEQ multiplex PCR. The table has over 75,000 clones, around four fifths seen once. Input material: peripheral blood. These TCRs come from a man between 70 and 80 years old with acute or convalescent COVID-19.

The V call is TRBV3-1 (or the pseudogene TRBV3-2), the J call TRBJ1-2; D may be TRBD1 (6 bases). The CDR3 sequence is 15 residues long. V lost 5 bases and J 5 bases, leaving 18 bases between the germline ends. CDR1 LGHDT and CDR2 YNNKEL come from the germline V gene (reference sequence). The CDR3 sequence is CASSKTLQGYYGYTF. In DNA, the CDR3 is TGTGCCAGCAGCAAAACTTTACAGGGCTATTATGGCTACACCTTC.

V usage is TRBV7-8 and J usage is TRBJ2-1; TRBD2 agrees at 9 bases. Germline values: CDR1 SGHVS, CDR2 FQNEAQ. This CDR3 has 19 amino acids. Trimming at V came to 1 base and at J to 5 bases, leaving 15 bases not matched to a gene. For the CDR3, the DNA is TGTGCCAGCAGCTTAGGGATGGTGTTTCGCGGGAGGGCCGACAATGAGCAGTTCTTC. Encoded protein: CASSLGMVFRGRADNEQFF.

The chain is built from TRBV7-6 and TRBJ2-5; 8 bases map to TRBD1. The germline CDR1 and CDR2 sequences are SGHVS and FNYEAQ. The CDR3 extends over 15 amino acids. J was trimmed by 4 bases and V by 1 base; bases with no gene match: 5. The CDR3 DNA reads as TGTGCCAGCAGCTTAGGGACAGGGTGGACAGAGACCCAGTACTTC. This codes for CASSLGTGWTETQYF.

The rearrangement joins TRBV28 to TRBJ1-5, with 7 positions matching TRBD1. Germline V gene sequence: CDR1 MDHEN, CDR2 SYDVKM. The CDR3 extends over 15 amino acids. V lost 2 bases, J lost 4 bases, and 5 bases stayed unmatched. As DNA, the CDR3 is TGTGCCAGCAGTTTAACTGGGACAGCGAATCAGCCCCAGCATTTT. Protein: CASSLTGTANQPQHF.

This clone is a singleton in its sample. CDR3: CASRGTSGGYEQFF. DNA for the CDR3: TGTGCCAGCAGGGGGACTAGCGGGGGCTATGAGCAGTTCTTC. The chain has TRBV6-5 and TRBJ2-1; 14 bases line up with TRBD2. V gave up 6 bases and J gave up 8 bases; unmatched junction bases: 3. Germline V lookup: CDR1 MNHEY, CDR2 SVGAGI. The CDR3 contains 14 residues.

The CDR3 region has the DNA TGTGCCAGCAGAGATAATACAGGAATTGAAGCTTTCTTT. Its protein is CASRDNTGIEAFF. The chain uses TRBV3-1 (or the pseudogene TRBV3-2) and TRBJ1-1, with D tentatively TRBD1 (5 bases). Germline V gene lookup returns CDR1 LGHDT and CDR2 YNNKEL (reference sequence). Trimming shortened V by 6 bases and J by 7 bases, and 15 bases separated the two germline ends. The CDR3 contains 13 residues.

This clone was found once. The chain has TRBV10-2 and TRBJ2-3, with TRBD2 as a possible D gene (6 bases). The CDR3 is 15 amino acids. Trimming took off 6 bases at V and 0 bases at J, with 13 bases between the two ends. CDR1 WSHSY and CDR2 SAAADI come from the germline V gene. The CDR3 DNA reads TGCGCCAGCAGCGTTACCGGGACTAGCACAGATACGCAGTATTTT. Amino acids: CASSVTGTSTDTQYF.

The V call is TRBV6-5, the J call TRBJ1-4; possibly TRBD1 for D (5 bases). Germline lookup yields CDR1 MNHEY and CDR2 SVGAGI. The V gene lost 0 bases and the J gene lost 7 bases, with 15 bases spanning the gap. This CDR3 has 16 residues. This CDR3 reads CASSYSSGSRSEKLFF. CDR3 coding DNA: TGTGCCAGCAGTTACTCGTCAGGGTCGAGGTCTGAAAAACTGTTTTTT.

The V and J genes are TRBV2 and TRBJ2-5, with 7 bases identical to TRBD1. CDR3 length: 14 amino acids. Germline trimming cut 1 base from V and 5 bases from J; bases unmatched to any gene: 4. Germline V CDR1 and CDR2: SNHLY, FYNNEI. The CDR3 sequence: CASSEGQGWETQYF. Here the CDR3 DNA reads TGTGCCAGCAGTGAAGGACAGGGTTGGGAGACCCAGTACTTC.

V gene TRBV9 combines with J gene TRBJ1-1; D may be TRBD1 (5 bases). Trimming took 2 bases from V and 0 from J, leaving 11 bases between them. CDR3 length: 15 amino acids. The germline CDR1 and CDR2 sequences are SGDLS and YYNGEE. The CDR3 loop is CASSVTDSMNTEAFF. The CDR3 DNA follows: TGTGCCAGCAGCGTGACAGACAGTATGAACACTGAAGCTTTCTTT.

The chain combines TRBV30 with TRBJ1-6; no clear D. Germline-derived CDR1 and CDR2 are GTSNPN and SVGIG (reference sequence). CDR3 size: 13 residues. V was cut by 7 bases and J by 7 bases, with 14 bases left in between. The CDR3 sequence is CASKRPPNSPLHF. CDR3 sequence (DNA): TGTGCCTCTAAGCGACCCCCGAATTCACCCCTCCACTTT.

This chain links TRBV2 with TRBJ1-1, with TRBD1 matching over 7 bases. Germline V gene sequence: CDR1 SNHLY, CDR2 FYNNEI. The CDR3 is 15 amino acids. Losses at the gene ends were 6 bases for V and 3 bases for J; bases not matched to a gene: 10. CDR3 sequence reads: CASRAYTGTDTEAFF. The CDR3 nucleotides read TGTGCCAGCAGAGCCTACACAGGGACAGACACTGAAGCTTTCTTT.

The chain links TRBV6-1 to TRBJ2-7, with 11 bases matching TRBD1. Germline V gene data show CDR1 as MNHNS and CDR2 as SASEGT. V shed 2 bases, J shed 4 bases, and the junction held 4 bases outside the gene matches. The CDR3 consists of 15 residues. The DNA of the CDR3 is TGTGCCAGCAGTGAATCCGGGACAGGGGGTTACGAGCAGTACTTC. Translated: CASSESGTGGYEQYF.

The rearrangement joins TRBV27 to TRBJ1-1; D is undetermined. CDR1 and CDR2 from the germline V gene are MNHEY and SMNVEV (reference sequence). Trimming removed 2 bases from V and 0 bases from J, with 7 bases in between. This CDR3 is built from 14 residues. The CDR3 DNA reads as TGTGCCAGCAGTTTAACCCAGATGAACACTGAAGCTTTCTTT. Protein sequence: CASSLTQMNTEAFF.

This chain links TRBV3-1 (or the pseudogene TRBV3-2) with TRBJ2-7; 8 bases are a match to TRBD2. This CDR3 region has 15 residues. The trim removed 4 bases at V and 5 bases at J, leaving 10 bases unmatched. Per the germline V gene, CDR1 is LGHDT and CDR2 is YNNKEL (reference sequence). The DNA for the CDR3 is TGTGCCAGCAGCCTCGGGAGCGGGGGAGTAAACGAGCAGTACTTC. The encoded protein is CASSLGSGGVNEQYF.

In the case of this clone: Other DNA sequences in this specimen translate into the identical CDR3. This chain links TRBV5-1 with TRBJ2-2, with TRBD1 identical over 7 bases. The trim removed 0 bases at V and 1 base at J, leaving 0 bases unmatched. This CDR3 is built from 15 residues. Germline CDR1 SGHRS, CDR2 YFSETQ. Here the CDR3 DNA reads TGCGCCAGCAGCTTGGGACAGGGGAACACCGGGGAGCTGTTTTTT. It encodes CASSLGQGNTGELFF.

V gene TRBV6-7 combines with J gene TRBJ2-3, with D maybe TRBD2 (6 bases). TRBV6-7 is reported as an ORF; its role is uncertain. Trimming took off 7 bases at V and 5 bases at J, with 16 bases between the two ends. CDR3 size: 14 residues. The CDR3 DNA follows: TGTGCCAGCATTAGGGGAGGTGAGGGAGATACGCAGTATTTT. Translating it yields CASIRGGEGDTQYF.

V gene TRBV19 combines with J gene TRBJ1-1; D not certain. Trimming cost V 1 base and J 0 bases, with 6 bases left between them. The CDR3 contains 14 residues. Germline V gene data show CDR1 as LNHDA and CDR2 as SQIVND (reference sequence). The CDR3 sequence is CASSIVGMNTEAFF. CDR3 DNA: TGTGCCAGTAGTATAGTCGGTATGAACACTGAAGCTTTCTTT. Combining the CDR3 with reference TRBV19 and TRBJ1-1 gives the whole variable domain DGGITQSPKYLFRKEGQNVTLSCEQNLNHDAMYWYRQDPGQGLRLIYYSQIVNDFQKGDIAEGYSVSREKKESFPLTVTSAQKNPTAFYLCASSIVGMNTEAFFGQGTRLTVV.

The genes are TRBV28 and TRBJ1-5; the D is unclear. Germline loops: CDR1 MDHEN, CDR2 SYDVKM. The V and J ends lost 6 bases and 7 bases respectively, with 22 bases between them. This CDR3 is built from 16 residues. CDR3: CASRPTLERSYQPQHF. CDR3 nucleotide sequence: TGTGCCAGCAGACCAACCCTAGAAAGGTCCTACCAGCCCCAGCATTTT.

The chain carries TRBV4-2 and TRBJ2-5; possibly TRBD2 for D (5 bases). The CDR3 consists of 15 residues. V shed 0 bases and J shed 4 bases, with 12 bases lying between them. The V gene's germline CDR1 is LGHNA and CDR2 YNFKEQ. The CDR3: CASSQERAGPETQYF. CDR3 in DNA: TGTGCCAGCAGCCAAGAGAGGGCAGGACCAGAGACCCAGTACTTC.

V is TRBV9 and J is TRBJ1-4, with 7 bases that match TRBD1. J lost 2 bases, V lost 3 bases, and 4 bases had no gene match. CDR3 length: 15 amino acids. Germline lookup yields CDR1 SGDLS and CDR2 YYNGEE. CDR3 in DNA: TGTGCCAGCAGCGGGGTACAGGGGACTAATGAAAAACTGTTTTTT. The encoded protein is CASSGVQGTNEKLFF.

The V and J genes are TRBV15 and TRBJ2-7, with 9 bases matching TRBD1. The ends lost 6 bases at V and 6 bases at J; junction bases unmatched: 9. Germline V gives CDR1 LNHNV, CDR2 YYDKDF (reference sequence). The length of the CDR3 is 14 residues. The CDR3 protein is CATRSRTGVAEQYF. In nucleotides, the CDR3 is TGTGCCACCAGATCTCGGACAGGGGTAGCCGAGCAGTACTTC.

Here the CDR3 reads CASSLVAGQYNEQFF. Written as DNA, the CDR3 is TGCGCCAGCAGCTTGGTAGCGGGGCAGTACAATGAGCAGTTCTTC. The chain joins TRBV5-1 to TRBJ2-1; 8 bases are a match to TRBD2. Germline assignment: CDR1 SGHRS and CDR2 YFSETQ. CDR3 length: 15 residues. The V gene end was trimmed by 0 bases and the J gene end by 4 bases; junction bases not matched to a gene: 3.